These 5 T cell receptor beta chains were sequenced from one sample in a study of CD8 T cells in ankylosing spondylitis. Each CDR3 protein is one row after TCRdb ran MiXCR on the 5' RACE reads. Here the sample spans some 350,000 distinct CDR3 sequences, roughly 14% being singletons. Material: blood, either unsorted or a sorted T cell fraction (not recorded which). The receptors come from a male donor with ankylosing spondylitis or in good health (not recorded which).

This chain uses TRBV20-1 with TRBJ2-7; D is ambiguous. The CDR3 length is 12 residues. Between the trimmed V and J ends, which lost 4 bases and 0 bases, there was a span of 7 bases. CDR1 and CDR2 (germline): DFQATT, SNEGSKA (reference sequence). This chain's CDR3 is CSANPGSYEQYF. CDR3 bases: TGCAGTGCTAACCCCGGCTCCTACGAGCAGTACTTC.

This chain links TRBV4-1 with TRBJ2-7, with TRBD2 matching 10 bases. V shed 4 bases, J shed 4 bases, and the junction held 10 bases outside the gene matches. Germline values: CDR1 MGHRA, CDR2 YSYEKL. The CDR3 covers 16 residues. This CDR3 is CASSPARPSGGYEQYF. The CDR3 nucleotides read TGCGCCAGCAGCCCCGCGCGCCCTAGCGGGGGATACGAGCAGTACTTC.

This clonotype was observed a few times. The chain recombines TRBV12-3 or TRBV12-4 with TRBJ1-1, with 9 bases that match TRBD1. The CDR3 runs 17 residues. V was pared by 5 bases and J by 4 bases, with 14 bases of the junction left unmatched. The CDR3 sequence is CASSQEDRGISSTEAFF. The CDR3 bases are TGTGCCAGCAGTCAGGAGGACAGGGGAATATCGAGCACTGAAGCTTTCTTT.

This clonotype was seen only a few times. This rearrangement joins TRBV5-8 to TRBJ2-3, with a tentative D call TRBD1 (5 bases). CDR1 SGHTS and CDR2 YDEGEE come from the germline V gene. The CDR3 consists of 13 residues. V was clipped by 5 bases and J by 6 bases, with 13 bases between them. In DNA, the CDR3 is TGTGCCAGCAGTTATCTCAGGGTTGATACGCAGTATTTT. It encodes CASSYLRVDTQYF.

The sample holds many counts of this clonotype. J is TRBJ2-1 and V is TRBV5-8; D unclear. The V and J ends lost 2 bases and 8 bases respectively, with 5 bases between them. The CDR3 consists of 11 residues. Germline lookup yields CDR1 SGHTS and CDR2 YDEGEE. DNA for the CDR3: TGTGCCAGCAGCTTAGGATATGAGCAGTTCTTC. Translated, it gives CASSLGYEQFF. The variable domain in full, completed from reference TRBV5-8 and TRBJ2-1, reads EAGVTQSPTHLIKTRGQQATLRCSPISGHTSVYWYQQALGLGLQFLLWYDEGEERNRGNFPPRFSGRQFPNYSSELNVNALELEDSALYLCASSLGYEQFFGPGTRLTVL.